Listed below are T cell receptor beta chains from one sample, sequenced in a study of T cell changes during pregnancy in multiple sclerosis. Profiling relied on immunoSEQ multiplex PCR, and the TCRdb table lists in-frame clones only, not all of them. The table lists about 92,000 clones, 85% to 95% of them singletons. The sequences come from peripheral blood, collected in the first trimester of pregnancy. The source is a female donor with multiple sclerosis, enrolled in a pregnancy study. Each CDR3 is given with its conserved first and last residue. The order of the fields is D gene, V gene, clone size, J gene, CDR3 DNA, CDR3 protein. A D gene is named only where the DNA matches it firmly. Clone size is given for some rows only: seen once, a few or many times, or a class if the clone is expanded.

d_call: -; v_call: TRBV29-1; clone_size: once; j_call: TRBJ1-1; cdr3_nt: TGCAGCCCGACTCGGATGACTGAAGCTTTCTTT; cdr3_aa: CSPTRMTEAFF
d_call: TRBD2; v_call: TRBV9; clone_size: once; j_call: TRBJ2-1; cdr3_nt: TGTGCCAGCAGCGCAAGGTTCCTAGCGGGGGGTTACAATGAGCAGTTCTTC; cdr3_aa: CASSARFLAGGYNEQFF
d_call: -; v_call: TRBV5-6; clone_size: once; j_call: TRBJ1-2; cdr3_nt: TGTGCCAGCAGCCGACCGCTACAGGGAATTAACTATGGCTACACCTTC; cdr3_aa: CASSRPLQGINYGYTF
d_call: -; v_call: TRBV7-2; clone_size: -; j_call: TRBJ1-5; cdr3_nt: TGTGCCAGCAGCCCGCCGGACAGACCAAGTCAGCCCCAGCATTTT; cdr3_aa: CASSPPDRPSQPQHF
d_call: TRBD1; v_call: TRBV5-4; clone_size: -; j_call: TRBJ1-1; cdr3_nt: TGTGCCAGCAGCTTTACAGGGGGGTACGATGAAGCTTTCTTT; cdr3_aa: CASSFTGGYDEAFF
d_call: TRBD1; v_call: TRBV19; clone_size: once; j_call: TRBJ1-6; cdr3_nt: TGTGCCAGTAGTATAGTGAGGGGGCGTACGACTGAGTCACCCCTCCACTTT; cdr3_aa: CASSIVRGRTTESPLHF
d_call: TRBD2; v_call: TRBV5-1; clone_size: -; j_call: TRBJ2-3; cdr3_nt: TGCGCCAGCAGCGGCACTAGCGGGGGAATCACAGATACGCAGTATTTT; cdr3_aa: CASSGTSGGITDTQYF
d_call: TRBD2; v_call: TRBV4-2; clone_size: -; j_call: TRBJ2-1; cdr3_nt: TGTGCCAGCAGCCAATCTACTAGCGGGGGGTACAATGAGCAGTTCTTC; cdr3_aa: CASSQSTSGGYNEQFF
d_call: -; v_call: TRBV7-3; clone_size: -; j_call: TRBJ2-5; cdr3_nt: TGTGCCAGCAGCTTAACTAGTGAGGAGACCCAGTACTTC; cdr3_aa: CASSLTSEETQYF
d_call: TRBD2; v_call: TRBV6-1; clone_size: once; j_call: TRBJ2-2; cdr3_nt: TGTGCCAGCAGAGTAGCGGGGGCGAACACCGGGGAGCTGTTTTTT; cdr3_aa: CASRVAGANTGELFF
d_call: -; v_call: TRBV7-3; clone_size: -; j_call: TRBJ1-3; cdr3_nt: TGTGCCAGCAGCTTAAATCGGACACCTGGAAACACCATATATTTT; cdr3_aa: CASSLNRTPGNTIYF
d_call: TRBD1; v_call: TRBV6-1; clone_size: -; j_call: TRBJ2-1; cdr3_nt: TGTGCCAGCAGGGATGCAGGGGGACACAATGAGCAGTTCTTC; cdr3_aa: CASRDAGGHNEQFF
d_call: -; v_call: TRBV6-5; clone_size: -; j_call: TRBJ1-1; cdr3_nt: TGTGCCAGCAGCTTCCAGGGTCAGGTGAACACTGAAGCTTTCTTT; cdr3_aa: CASSFQGQVNTEAFF
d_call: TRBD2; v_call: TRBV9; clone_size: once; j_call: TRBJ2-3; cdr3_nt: TGTGCCAGCAGCGCGTTGGGACTACCTGAACCAGATACGCAGTATTTT; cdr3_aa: CASSALGLPEPDTQYF
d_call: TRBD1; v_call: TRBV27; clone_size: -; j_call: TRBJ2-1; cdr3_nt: TGTGCCAGCAGTACCGGGACAGGTCGCTACAATGAGCAGTTCTTC; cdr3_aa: CASSTGTGRYNEQFF
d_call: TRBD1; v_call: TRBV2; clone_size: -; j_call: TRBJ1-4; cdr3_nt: TGTGCCAGCAGTGTCGGGACAGGTGGGGAAAAACTGTTTTTT; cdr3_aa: CASSVGTGGEKLFF
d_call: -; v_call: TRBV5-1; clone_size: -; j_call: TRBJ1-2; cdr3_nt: TGCGCCAGCAGCTCCGACTCTAACTATGGCTACACCTTC; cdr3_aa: CASSSDSNYGYTF
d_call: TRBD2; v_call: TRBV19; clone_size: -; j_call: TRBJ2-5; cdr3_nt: TGTGCCAGTAGTCAGAGCGGGGGACGGGAGACCCAGTACTTC; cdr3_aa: CASSQSGGRETQYF
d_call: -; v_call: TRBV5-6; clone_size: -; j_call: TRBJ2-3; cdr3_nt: TGTGCCACAAGCAGACTAGGCACAGATACGCAGTATTTT; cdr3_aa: CATSRLGTDTQYF
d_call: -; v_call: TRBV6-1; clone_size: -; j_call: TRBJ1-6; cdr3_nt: TGTGCCAGCAGTGAATGGGGGGGCGGGGCCTATAATTCACCCCTCCACTTT; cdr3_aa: CASSEWGGGAYNSPLHF
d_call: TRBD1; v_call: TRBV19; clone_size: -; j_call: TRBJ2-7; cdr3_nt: TGTGCCAGTAGTCCTACACCGGGACAGGGAAGCGAGCAGTACTTC; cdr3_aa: CASSPTPGQGSEQYF
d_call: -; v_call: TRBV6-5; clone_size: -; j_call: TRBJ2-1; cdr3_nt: TGTGCCAGCAGTTCGACAGGGAGGAATGAGCAGTTCTTC; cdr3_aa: CASSSTGRNEQFF
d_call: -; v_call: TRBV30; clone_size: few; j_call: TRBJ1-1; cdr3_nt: TGTGCCTGGAGTGTGGGGCGGACTGAAGCTTTCTTT; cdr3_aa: CAWSVGRTEAFF
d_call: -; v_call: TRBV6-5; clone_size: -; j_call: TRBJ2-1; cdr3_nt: TGTGCCAGCAGGGAAACAGTTCTCTCCTACAATGAGCAGTTCTTC; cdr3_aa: CASRETVLSYNEQFF
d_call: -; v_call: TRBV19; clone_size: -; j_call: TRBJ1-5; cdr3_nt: TGTGCCAGTAGTCGTCGCGGGGAGCTACAGCCCCAGCATTTT; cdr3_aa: CASSRRGELQPQHF
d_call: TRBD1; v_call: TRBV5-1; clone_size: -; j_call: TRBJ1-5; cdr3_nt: TGCGCCAGCAGCCCTACAGGGGAGTGGCAGCCCCAGCATTTT; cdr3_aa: CASSPTGEWQPQHF
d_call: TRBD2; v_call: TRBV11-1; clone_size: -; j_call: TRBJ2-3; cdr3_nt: TGTGCCAGCAGCTTAAACGGGGGGGCAGATACGCAGTATTTT; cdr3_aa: CASSLNGGADTQYF
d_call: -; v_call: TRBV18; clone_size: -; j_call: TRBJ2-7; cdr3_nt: TGTGCCAGCTCACCGACGGTTCGGGACGAGCAGTACTTC; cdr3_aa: CASSPTVRDEQYF
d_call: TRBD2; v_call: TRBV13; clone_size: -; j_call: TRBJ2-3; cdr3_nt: TGTGCCAGCAGCTCGCGGGTAGCGGGGACAGATACGCAGTATTTT; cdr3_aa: CASSSRVAGTDTQYF
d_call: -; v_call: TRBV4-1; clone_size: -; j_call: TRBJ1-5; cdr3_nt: TGCGCCAGCAGCCAAGGGGGGCAGGGTCAGCCCCAGCATTTT; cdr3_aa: CASSQGGQGQPQHF
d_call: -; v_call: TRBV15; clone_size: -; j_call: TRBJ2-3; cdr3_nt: TGTGCCACCAGCAGAGATCGGGGGGCCGGCACAGATACGCAGTATTTT; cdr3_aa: CATSRDRGAGTDTQYF
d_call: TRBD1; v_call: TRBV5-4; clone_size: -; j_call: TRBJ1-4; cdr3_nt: TGTGCCAGCAGCTTGGGACAGGGTGGTGAAAAACTGTTTTTT; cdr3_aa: CASSLGQGGEKLFF
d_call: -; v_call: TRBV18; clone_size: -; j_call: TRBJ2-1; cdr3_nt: TGTGCCAGCTCCGCCGAAACTCCCAGGGTGCGCAATGAGCAGTTCTTC; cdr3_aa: CASSAETPRVRNEQFF
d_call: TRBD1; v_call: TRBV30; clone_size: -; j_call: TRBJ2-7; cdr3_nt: TGTGCCTGGAGGCCTCCGGGACAGGGTTACGAGCAGTACTTC; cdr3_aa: CAWRPPGQGYEQYF
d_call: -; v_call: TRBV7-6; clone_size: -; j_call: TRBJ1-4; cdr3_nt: TGTGCCAGCAGCTTAGTTGTGACACTCAATAATGAAAAACTGTTTTTT; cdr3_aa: CASSLVVTLNNEKLFF
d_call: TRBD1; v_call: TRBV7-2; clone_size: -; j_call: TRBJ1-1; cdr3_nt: TGTGCCAGCAGCACGCGGGACAGGAACACTGAAGCTTTCTTT; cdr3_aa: CASSTRDRNTEAFF
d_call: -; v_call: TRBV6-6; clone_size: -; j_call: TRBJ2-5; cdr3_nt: TGTGCCAGCAGTTTCGTCTCCGGTAGAGAGACCCAGTACTTC; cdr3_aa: CASSFVSGRETQYF
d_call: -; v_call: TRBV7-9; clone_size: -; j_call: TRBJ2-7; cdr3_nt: TGTGCCAGCAGCTTAGGGTCCAGCGGAGTAGGCTACGAGCAGTACTTC; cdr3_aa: CASSLGSSGVGYEQYF
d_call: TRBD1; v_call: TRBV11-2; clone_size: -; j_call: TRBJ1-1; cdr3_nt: TGTGCCAGCAGCTTAGATCGGACAGGGCCGAACACTGAAGCTTTCTTT; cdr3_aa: CASSLDRTGPNTEAFF
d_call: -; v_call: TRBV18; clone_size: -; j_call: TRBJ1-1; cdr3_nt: TGTGCCAGCTCACCAACCACAGGAAACACTGAAGCTTTCTTT; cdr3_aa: CASSPTTGNTEAFF
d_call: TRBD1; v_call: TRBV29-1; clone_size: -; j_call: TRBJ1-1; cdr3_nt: TGCAGCGTCCTCGGAGGGACAGGGCTCGGGATGAACACTGAAGCTTTCTTT; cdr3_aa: CSVLGGTGLGMNTEAFF
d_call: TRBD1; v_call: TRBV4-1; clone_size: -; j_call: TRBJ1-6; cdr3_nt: TGCGCCAGCAGCCAAGATAGGGGACAGGGGAAGAATTCACCCCTCCACTTT; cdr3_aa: CASSQDRGQGKNSPLHF
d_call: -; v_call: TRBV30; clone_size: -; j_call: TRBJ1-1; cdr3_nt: TGTGCCTGGAGGGGCCCTCGTATGAACACTGAAGCTTTCTTT; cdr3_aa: CAWRGPRMNTEAFF
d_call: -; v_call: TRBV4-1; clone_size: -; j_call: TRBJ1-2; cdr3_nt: TGCGCCAGCAGCCAAGCCAGGGAGGGTGGCTACACCTTC; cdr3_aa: CASSQAREGGYTF
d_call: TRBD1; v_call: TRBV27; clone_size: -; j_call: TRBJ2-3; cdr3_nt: TGTGCCAGCAGTTCCTTGACCGGGACAGGGTTTGTTTTT; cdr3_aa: CASSSLTGTGFVF
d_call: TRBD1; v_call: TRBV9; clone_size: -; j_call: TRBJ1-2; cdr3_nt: TGTGCCAGCAGCCGCCTCGAAAGGACAGGGGCCGGCTACACCTTC; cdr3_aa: CASSRLERTGAGYTF
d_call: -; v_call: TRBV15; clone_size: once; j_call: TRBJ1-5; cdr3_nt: TGTGCCACCAGCAGAGGATGGGGGCCCGAGCCCCAGCATTTT; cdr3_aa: CATSRGWGPEPQHF
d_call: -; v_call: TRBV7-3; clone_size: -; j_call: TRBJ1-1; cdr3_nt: TGTGCCAGCAGCTTGTCAGGGGCTAACACTGAAGCTTTCTTT; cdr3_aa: CASSLSGANTEAFF
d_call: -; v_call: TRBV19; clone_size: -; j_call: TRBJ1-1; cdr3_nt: TGTGCCAGTAGGACAACGAACACTGAAGCTTTCTTT; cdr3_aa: CASRTTNTEAFF
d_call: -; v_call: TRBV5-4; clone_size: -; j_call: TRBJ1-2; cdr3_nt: TGTGCCAGCAGCTTGGACAGGGTGGGCTACACCTTC; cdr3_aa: CASSLDRVGYTF
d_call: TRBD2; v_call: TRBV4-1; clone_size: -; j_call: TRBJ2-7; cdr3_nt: TGCGCCAGCAGCCAAGGTGGCCCCGGGACTAGCTCGTACGAGCAGTACTTC; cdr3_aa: CASSQGGPGTSSYEQYF
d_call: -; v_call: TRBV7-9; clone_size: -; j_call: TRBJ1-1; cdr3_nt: TGTGCCAGCAGCTTCCTTGGACAGCAGATGAACACTGAAGCTTTCTTT; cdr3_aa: CASSFLGQQMNTEAFF
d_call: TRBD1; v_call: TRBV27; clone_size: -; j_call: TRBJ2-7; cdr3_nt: TGTGCCAGCAATCCACAGGGGGCGAGAAGCGAGCAGTACTTC; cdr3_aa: CASNPQGARSEQYF
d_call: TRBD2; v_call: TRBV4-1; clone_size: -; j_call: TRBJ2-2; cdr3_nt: TGCGCCAGCAGCCAACCGGGGGGGGCCGGGGAGCTGTTTTTT; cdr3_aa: CASSQPGGAGELFF
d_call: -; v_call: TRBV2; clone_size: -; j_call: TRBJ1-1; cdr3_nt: TGTGCCAGCAACCCGAGAGGGATGAACACTGAAGCTTTCTTT; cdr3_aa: CASNPRGMNTEAFF
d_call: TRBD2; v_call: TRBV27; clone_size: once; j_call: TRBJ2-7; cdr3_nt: TGTGCCAGCAGAGTCGCCTCTAGCGGGGGCTACGAGCAGTACTTC; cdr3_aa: CASRVASSGGYEQYF
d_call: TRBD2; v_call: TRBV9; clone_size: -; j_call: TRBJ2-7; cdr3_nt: TGTGCCAGCAGCGCCGCTGCGGGGGGGAACTACGAGCAGTACTTC; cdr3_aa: CASSAAAGGNYEQYF